The source of this T cell receptor beta chain is a study of radiotherapy plus CTLA-4 blockade in lung cancer. Regarding the study as a whole: An expansion of tumor-derived TCR clones occurred in blood after radiotherapy plus ipilimumab. In blood, early T cell clone dynamics reportedly predicted response best, together with interferon-beta.

Here immunoSEQ multiplex PCR was the method, and the copy in TCRdb shows in-frame clones only, minus some. The data show around 86,000 clones, over 80% seen once. Note on this clone: No antigen is known for it.

This material consisted of peripheral blood, taken from a patient treated with radiotherapy plus ipilimumab. This sequence originates from a human donor with non-small cell lung cancer who had stable disease on radiotherapy plus ipilimumab.

Here the CDR3 reads CAWSVGGALLSGNTIYF. Written as DNA, the CDR3 is TGTGCCTGGAGTGTGGGGGGGGCCCTCCTCTCTGGAAACACCATATATTTT. The V gene is TRBV30, the J gene TRBJ1-3; D might be TRBD1 (6 bases). Germline V gives CDR1 GTSNPN, CDR2 SVGIG (reference sequence). CDR3 length: 17 amino acids. Trimming stripped 0 bases from V and 0 bases from J, with 15 bases between.